The 16 T cell receptor beta chains in this list originate from one sample, sequenced in a study of cytomegalovirus exposure and HLA in healthy donors. With 60 Vbeta and 13 Jbeta primers, the PCR was carried out. Method: immunoSEQ multiplex PCR; TCRdb's copy keeps in-frame clones and lacks some. Seen here are 99,000 or so clones, around 63% observed once, and the top ten hold more than 2.5%. The sequencing sample was made of PBMCs. Receptors originate from a young man in good health and CMV-seronegative.

The gene calls are TRBV11-3 and TRBJ2-2; 8 bases fit TRBD2. Germline values: CDR1 SGHNT, CDR2 YENEEA. The CDR3 is 15 residues long. V dropped 6 bases and J dropped 1; count of bases not matched to a gene: 4. In nucleotides, the CDR3 is TGTGCCAGCAGAAGAAGCGGGGGGAACACCGGGGAGCTGTTTTTT. This translates into CASRRSGGNTGELFF.

This clone was seen only a few times. The chain recombines TRBV15 with TRBJ1-4, with D possibly matching TRBD1 (5 bases). Germline assignment: CDR1 LNHNV and CDR2 YYDKDF (reference sequence). This CDR3 comprises 17 residues. Trimming cost V 0 bases and J 6 bases, with 17 bases left between them. In nucleotides, the CDR3 is TGTGCCACCAGCAGAGATCACAGACGGACATACTATGAAAAACTGTTTTTT. Its protein product is CATSRDHRRTYYEKLFF.

The chain is built from TRBV11-3 and TRBJ2-7, with a tentative D call TRBD2 (5 bases). This CDR3 contains 15 residues. CDR1 is SGHNT, CDR2 YENEEA, per germline. V dropped 5 bases and J dropped 2 bases, with 16 bases sitting between them. The CDR3 spells CASSPRGRRPYEQYF. The CDR3 DNA reads as TGTGCCAGCAGCCCACGCGGTCGGAGGCCCTACGAGCAGTACTTC.

The sample holds a few counts of this clone. The chain employs TRBV18 and TRBJ2-7; D perhaps matches TRBD1 (6 bases). Trimming took 2 bases from V and 7 from J, leaving 18 bases between them. Germline V lookup: CDR1 KGHSH, CDR2 LQKENI. The CDR3 covers 15 residues. The CDR3 bases are TGTGCCAGCTCACCATTGAAGGGGGACCCAGGGGAGCAGTACTTC. Protein sequence: CASSPLKGDPGEQYF.

The chain employs TRBV28 and TRBJ2-7, with 10 bases matching TRBD2. Germline CDR1 is MDHEN and CDR2 is SYDVKM. This CDR3 spans 13 amino acids. V was clipped by 11 bases and J by 3 bases; unmatched bases: 7. The CDR3 region is CAVPASGSYEQYF. As DNA, the CDR3 is TGTGCCGTCCCGGCTAGCGGGAGCTACGAGCAGTACTTC.

A single count supports this clone. This chain connects TRBV6-5 to TRBJ2-1; no definite D call. There are 14 residues in the CDR3. The germline V and J ends were trimmed by 0 bases and 7 bases, with 10 bases remaining between them. In germline, CDR1 is MNHEY, CDR2 SVGAGI. CDR3 loop: CASSYSMVRNEQFF. The CDR3 DNA follows: TGTGCCAGCAGTTACTCGATGGTCCGGAATGAGCAGTTCTTC.

This clone appeared once. The V gene is TRBV7-2, the J gene TRBJ1-5; D unresolved. The germline V gene has CDR1 SGHTA and CDR2 FQGNSA. V shed 0 bases and J shed 11 bases, with 11 bases lying between them. The CDR3 runs to 13 residues. The CDR3 bases are TGTGCCAGCAGCTTAGCCCCGAGGCAGACCCAGCATTTT. Amino acids: CASSLAPRQTQHF.

The rearrangement uses TRBV4-1 and TRBJ1-2, with D perhaps matching TRBD1 (5 bases). The CDR3 has 16 amino acids. The germline V gene encodes CDR1 MGHRA and CDR2 YSYEKL. V lost 4 bases to trimming and J lost 4 bases, with 19 bases between them. The chain's CDR3 is CASSPHGKTDTYGYTF. The DNA for the CDR3 is TGCGCCAGCAGCCCCCACGGAAAGACAGACACCTATGGCTACACCTTC.

This clone was recorded only once. CDR3 sequence: CASSLAPLAGGLQYF. Here the CDR3 DNA reads TGTGCCAGCAGCTTAGCCCCACTAGCGGGAGGTTTGCAGTACTTC. V is TRBV7-6 and J is TRBJ2-7; 12 positions match TRBD2. This CDR3 is built from 15 residues. Trimming took 0 bases from V and 9 from J; bases not matched to a gene: 6. Germline lookup yields CDR1 SGHVS and CDR2 FNYEAQ.

This chain joins TRBV11-3 and TRBJ2-7; D gene uncertain. Per the germline V gene, CDR1 is SGHNT and CDR2 is YENEEA. CDR3 size: 14 residues. V lost 0 bases and J lost 6, with 12 bases in between. DNA for the CDR3: TGTGCCAGCAGCTTAGAGCTGCGGCAACCCGAGCAGTACTTC. Translated: CASSLELRQPEQYF.

V gene TRBV2 combines with J gene TRBJ2-1; D not certain. Germline values: CDR1 SNHLY, CDR2 FYNNEI. V lost 9 bases and J lost 0, with 9 bases in between. The CDR3 is made up of 13 amino acids. CDR3 sequence: CASSESSYNEQFF. The CDR3, as DNA: TGTGCCAGTTCGGAGAGCTCCTACAATGAGCAGTTCTTC. The variable domain in full, completed from reference TRBV2 and TRBJ2-1, reads EPEVTQTPSHQVTQMGQEVILRCVPISNHLYFYWYRQILGQKVEFLVSFYNNEISEKSEIFDDQFSVERPDGSNFTLKIRSTKLEDSAMYFCASSESSYNEQFFGPGTRLTVL.

This clone turned up a few times. The CDR3, as DNA: TGCGCCAGCAACGTCGAGGGAATTAACTATGGCTACACCTTC. Amino acids: CASNVEGINYGYTF. The gene calls are TRBV5-1 and TRBJ1-2; D call uncertain. Germline CDR1 SGHRS, CDR2 YFSETQ. The V end was cut by 6 bases, the J end by 1 base, with 13 bases between. This CDR3 region has 14 residues. Variable domain in full (rest from reference TRBV5-1 and TRBJ1-2): KAGVTQTPRYLIKTRGQQVTLSCSPISGHRSVSWYQQTPGQGLQFLFEYFSETQRNKGNFPGRFSGRQFSNSRSEMNVSTLELGDSALYLCASNVEGINYGYTFGSGTRLTVV.

This clone was seen a few times. V gene TRBV5-1 combines with J gene TRBJ1-1, with unresolved D. Trimming cost V 3 bases and J 3 bases, with 15 bases left between them. CDR1 SGHRS and CDR2 YFSETQ come from the germline V gene. This CDR3 spans 15 amino acids. The CDR3: CASSWAATRDTEAFF. The CDR3 nucleotides are TGCGCCAGCAGCTGGGCCGCTACGAGGGACACTGAAGCTTTCTTT.

The chain couples TRBV4-3 to TRBJ1-4; weak D call: TRBD1 (6 bases). Trimming took off 5 bases at V and 8 bases at J, with 24 bases between the two ends. The CDR3 is 17 amino acids. Germline values: CDR1 LGHNA, CDR2 YSLEER. CDR3 region: CASSSFLPGTSGEKLFF. The CDR3 coding sequence is TGCGCCAGCAGCTCCTTCCTGCCCGGGACAAGTGGCGAAAAACTGTTTTTT.

This clone was observed a single time. This rearrangement joins TRBV10-3 to TRBJ2-5; possibly TRBD1 for D (6 bases). CDR1 and CDR2 from the germline V gene are ENHRY and SYGVKD. The V gene lost 2 bases and the J gene lost 5 bases, with 12 bases spanning the gap. The CDR3 is 14 amino acids. CDR3: CAISEIQGGETQYF. CDR3 DNA: TGTGCCATCAGTGAGATACAGGGCGGCGAGACCCAGTACTTC.

This clone has a handful of counts. The chain links TRBV6-1 to TRBJ2-3; tentatively, D is TRBD1 (5 bases). Looked up from germline, CDR1 is MNHNS and CDR2 is SASEGT. CDR3 size: 15 residues. Trimming removed 2 bases at V and 3 bases at J, with 12 bases between. The CDR3 nucleotides are TGTGCCAGCAGTGAAATGGCAGGGTGGACAGATACGCAGTATTTT. Its translation: CASSEMAGWTDTQYF.